What follows is one T cell receptor beta chain and its context. Its antigen has not been determined. Per-nucleotide qualities are absent, and no much larger clonotype sits a single base away. In the prospective study, participants were about 18 to 95 years old, resided in under 30 geographic areas of the United States, and were enrolled through a virtual design. In the prospective study, participants were assigned to cohorts based on the clinical history participants reported in a screening survey and a study questionnaire. For ImmuneRACE Cohort 3, a participant was defined as recovered based on two consecutive negative NP/OP PCR tests, clearance by a healthcare professional, or resolution of symptoms. Each participant in the prospective study had whole blood, serum and a nasopharyngeal or oropharyngeal swab collected by mobile phlebotomists. Additional blood draws and questionnaires over an approximately 2-month period could optionally be provided by prospective study participants. Prospective study blood samples were shipped either frozen or at room temperature before DNA extraction.

CDR1 KGHSH and CDR2 LQKENI were looked up in the germline V gene. Including cysteine and phenylalanine, the CDR3 has 15 amino acids. The read is trimmed to its CDR3 DNA, 45 bases read in frame from base 1. V was cut back by 2 bases and J by 5 bases, leaving a gap of 10 bases between them. The data are from a study of blood T cell repertoires in COVID-19 (TCRdb year 2020). General notes on the study: The collaborator samples originated in the United States, Italy and Spain and spanned the acute and convalescent phases of COVID-19. The material from the prospective study consisted of cDNA or gDNA derived from T cells, B-cell-depleted T cells, or PBMCs. Deeply sampled blood TCRbeta repertoires from subjects exposed to, actively infected with, or recovered from COVID-19 were included in the dataset. A freely available public database, intended as a resource for researchers studying the immune response to SARS-CoV-2, is where the repertoires were released. Samples came from the ongoing ImmuneRACE study (first 160 participants) plus 1,254 subjects from 6 global collaborators. Nearly every sample came with metadata listing a de-identified subject ID, COVID-19 status, age in years and sex. Where HLA class I and class II types were available, the types were taken from metadata supplied by the sample provider, not from assay-based typing. On the study overall, not on this receptor specifically: Clinical and demographic metadata were provided uncurated, with the amount varying by source and participant.

The immunoSEQ Assay, a bias-controlled multiplex PCR, was used to amplify TCRbeta CDR3 regions from genomic DNA. The authors processed their data as follows. The number of nucleated cells in each sample was estimated by amplification of reference gene primers within the assay. Sequence reads were collapsed and filtered to measure the absolute abundance of every unique TCRbeta CDR3 rearrangement. For each sample, productive Simpson clonality was calculated by taking the square root of Simpson's diversity index across productive rearrangements. This is the immuneACCESS table as TCRdb keeps it, with only in-frame sequences that have V and J called. A part of the clones is gone; compared with another copy, unresolved V genes explain less than half, and the rest is unexplained. Clonal size and the V and J genes are those of that table, whereas D and trimming came from the DNA. The sample yields 150,000 to 200,000 clones; roughly 84% were counted once. Of the sample, under 15% is held by the ten largest clones.

The sequence was obtained from a woman aged 55 to 70 who had recovered from COVID-19. Recombination linked TRBV18 to TRBJ1-6, with the D gene uncertain. Material for sequencing was PBMCs or T cells enriched from blood (not recorded which). The nucleotide sequence reads TGTGCCAGCTCACCAGCTCGCCAGGATAATTCACCCCTCCACTTT. It translates to CASSPARQDNSPLHF.